Each of the 7 T cell receptor beta chains below was sequenced from the same sample in a study of cytomegalovirus exposure and HLA in healthy donors. The PCR had 60 Vbeta and 13 Jbeta primers. Repertoires were generated with immunoSEQ multiplex PCR, while TCRdb's copy carries only in-frame clones and drops some. This table has more than 150,000 clones, approximately 80% appearing once. Input material: PBMCs. These receptor sequences come from a girl aged 5-17 years in good health and CMV-seropositive.

Only a few counts were recorded for this clone. The chain employs TRBV7-2 and TRBJ2-1; weak D call: TRBD2 (6 bases). CDR3 length equals 15 residues. Trimming removed 1 base from V and 6 bases from J, with 13 bases in between. CDR1 is SGHTA, CDR2 FQGNSA, per germline. CDR3 loop: CASSLGAGRGNEQFF. CDR3 DNA: TGTGCCAGCAGCTTAGGGGCGGGAAGGGGCAATGAGCAGTTCTTC.

The J gene is TRBJ2-5, the V gene TRBV5-1, with D tentatively TRBD2 (11 bases). V lost 0 bases, J lost 1 base, and 28 bases lay in between. CDR1 and CDR2 from the germline V gene are SGHRS and YFSETQ. The CDR3 has 21 residues. This CDR3 reads CASSLGQGARASGGIQETQYF. In DNA form, the CDR3 reads TGCGCCAGCAGCTTGGGACAGGGGGCAAGGGCTAGCGGGGGGATCCAAGAGACCCAGTACTTC.

The gene calls are TRBV7-6 and TRBJ2-1; TRBD2 matches at 8 bases. The V gene's germline CDR1 is SGHVS and CDR2 FNYEAQ. There are 16 residues in the CDR3. Trimming took 5 bases from V and 6 from J; bases not matched to a gene: 12. CDR3: CASSHPGTSSANEQFF. DNA for the CDR3: TGTGCCAGCAGCCACCCCGGGACTAGTTCCGCCAATGAGCAGTTCTTC. Full variable domain (remainder filled in from reference TRBV7-6 and TRBJ2-1): GAGVSQSPRYKVTKRGQDVALRCDPISGHVSLYWYRQALGQGPEFLTYFNYEAQQDKSGLPNDRFSAERPEGSISTLTIQRTEQRDSAMYRCASSHPGTSSANEQFFGPGTRLTVL.

This chain joins TRBV5-6 and TRBJ2-5, with 9 bases matching TRBD1. V lost 4 bases and J lost 5; bases outside the gene matches: 6. Germline V CDR1 and CDR2: SGHDT, YYEEEE. This CDR3 region has 14 residues. The CDR3 DNA reads as TGTGCCAGCAGCCTACAGGGGGCTTGGGAGACCCAGTACTTC. Encoded protein: CASSLQGAWETQYF.

This clone was seen more than once but under ten times. The chain uses TRBV4-1 and TRBJ2-3, with D possibly being TRBD2 (6 bases). Germline-derived CDR1 and CDR2 are MGHRA and YSYEKL. V lost 3 bases and J 4 bases, leaving 23 bases between the germline ends. This CDR3 contains 18 residues. The CDR3 sequence: CASSQDLTGEPRADTQYF. CDR3 in DNA: TGCGCCAGCAGCCAGGACCTCACGGGAGAGCCTCGGGCAGATACGCAGTATTTT.

DNA for the CDR3: TGTGCCAGCAGCTTCGCCCGAACTAGCAACTCCCAGTACTTC. Translation gives CASSFARTSNSQYF. The chain employs TRBV7-2 and TRBJ2-5; maybe TRBD2 (6 bases). Trimming took off 3 bases at V and 9 bases at J, with 17 bases between the two ends. Germline CDR1 is SGHTA and CDR2 is FQGNSA. The CDR3 has 14 residues.

This clone was detected once. The gene calls are TRBV6-5 and TRBJ2-1, with unresolved D. The CDR3 has 15 residues. The ends were cut back, 7 bases at V and 6 bases at J, with 19 bases in the middle. CDR1 is MNHEY, CDR2 SVGAGI, per germline. In nucleotides, the CDR3 is TGTGCCAGCAAAACTTCCGGGTCCGTCGGCAATGAGCAGTTCTTC. Its protein is CASKTSGSVGNEQFF.